What follows describes a single TCR beta chain. The target antigen is unknown. TCRdb reanalysed the 5' RACE reads using MiXCR and keeps one entry per CDR3 protein. The sample carries around 410,000 distinct CDR3 sequences, under 25% recorded once. These data are taken from a study of T-cell memory formation after mild COVID-19. Study-wide results and caveats: Pre-infection memory harbored some responding clones, suggesting cross-reactive memory joined.

The germline V gene encodes CDR1 MNHNS and CDR2 SASEGT. The CDR3 contains 17 residues. With 4 bases clipped from V and 0 bases from J, the junction kept 6 bases outside the gene matches. Sequencing was performed on PBMCs or a T cell subset sorted from them (not recorded which). The chain recombines TRBV6-1 with TRBJ1-6, with 7 bases lining up with TRBD1. This receptor was taken from an adult woman who had mild COVID-19 (a few samples of this study predate the infection). Cell type and time point are not known. The CDR3 spells CASSVHRGGSYNSPLHF. CDR3 bases: TGTGCCAGCAGTGTCCACAGGGGAGGCTCCTATAATTCACCCCTCCACTTT.